Sequencing of this T cell receptor beta chain was carried out in a study of T cells in Graves' hyperthyroidism and ophthalmopathy. Template material for amplifying TCR beta CDR3 regions consisted of RNA transcripts. HTBI primers were the set used in a first-round RT-PCR of the TCR CDR3. One entry per CDR3 protein, called by TCRdb with MiXCR from the multiplex PCR reads. The profile covers fewer than 600,000 distinct CDR3 sequences, with around 15% appearing a single time and over 11% taken by the ten largest. Among the patients, aged 18 to 65, hyperthyroidism was newly diagnosed and had lasted under 2 months. The CDR3 is 16 residues long. The germline V and J ends were trimmed by 7 bases and 0 bases, with 16 bases remaining between them. Germline CDR1 MDHEN, CDR2 SYDVKM.

This receptor was identified in a woman in her thirties or forties with Graves' hyperthyroidism. The material sequenced was blood. This chain joins TRBV28 and TRBJ1-5; the D gene is possibly TRBD1 (6 bases). The CDR3 region has the DNA TGTGCCAGCATCGGGACACTGGGGTATAGCAATCAGCCCCAGCATTTT. It translates to CASIGTLGYSNQPQHF.